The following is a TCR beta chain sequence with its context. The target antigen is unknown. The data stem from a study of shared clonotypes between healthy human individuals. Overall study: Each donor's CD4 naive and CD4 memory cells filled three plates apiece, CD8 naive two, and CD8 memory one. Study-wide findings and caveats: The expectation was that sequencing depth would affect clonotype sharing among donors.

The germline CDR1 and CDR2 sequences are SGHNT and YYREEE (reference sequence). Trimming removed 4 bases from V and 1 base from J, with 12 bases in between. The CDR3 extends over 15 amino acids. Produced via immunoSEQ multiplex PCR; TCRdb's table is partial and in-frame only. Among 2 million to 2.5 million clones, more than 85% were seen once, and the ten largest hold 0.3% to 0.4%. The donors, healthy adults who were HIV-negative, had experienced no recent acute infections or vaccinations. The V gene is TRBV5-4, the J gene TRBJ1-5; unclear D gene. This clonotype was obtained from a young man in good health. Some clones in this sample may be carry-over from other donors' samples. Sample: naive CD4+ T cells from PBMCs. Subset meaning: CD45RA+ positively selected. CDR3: CASSPGGKSNQPQHF. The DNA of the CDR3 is TGTGCCAGCAGCCCCGGAGGGAAAAGCAATCAGCCCCAGCATTTT.